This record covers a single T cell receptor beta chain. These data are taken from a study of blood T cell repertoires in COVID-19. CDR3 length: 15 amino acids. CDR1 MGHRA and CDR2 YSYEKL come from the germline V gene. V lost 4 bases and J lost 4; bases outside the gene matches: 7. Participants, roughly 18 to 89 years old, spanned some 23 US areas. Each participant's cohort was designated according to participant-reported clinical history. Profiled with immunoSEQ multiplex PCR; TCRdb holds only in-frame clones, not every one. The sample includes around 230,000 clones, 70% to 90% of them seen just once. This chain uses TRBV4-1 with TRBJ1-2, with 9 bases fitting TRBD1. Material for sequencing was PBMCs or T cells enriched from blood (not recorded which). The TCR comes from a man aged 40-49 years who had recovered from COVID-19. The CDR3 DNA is TGCGCCAGCAGCCCCTTGGACAGGGGATCCTATGGCTACACCTTC. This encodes CASSPLDRGSYGYTF.